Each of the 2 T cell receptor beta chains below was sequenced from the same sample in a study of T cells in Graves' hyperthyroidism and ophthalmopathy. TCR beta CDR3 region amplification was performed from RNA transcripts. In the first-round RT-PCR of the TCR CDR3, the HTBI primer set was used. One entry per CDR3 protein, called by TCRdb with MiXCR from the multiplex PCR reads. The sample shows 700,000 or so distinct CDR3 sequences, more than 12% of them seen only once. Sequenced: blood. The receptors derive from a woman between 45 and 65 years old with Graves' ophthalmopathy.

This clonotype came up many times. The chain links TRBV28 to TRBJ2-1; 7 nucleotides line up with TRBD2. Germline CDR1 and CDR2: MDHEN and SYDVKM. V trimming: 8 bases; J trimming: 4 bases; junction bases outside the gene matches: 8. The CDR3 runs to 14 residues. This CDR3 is CASQRASGYNEQFF. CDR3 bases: TGTGCCAGCCAGCGGGCTAGCGGATACAATGAGCAGTTCTTC.

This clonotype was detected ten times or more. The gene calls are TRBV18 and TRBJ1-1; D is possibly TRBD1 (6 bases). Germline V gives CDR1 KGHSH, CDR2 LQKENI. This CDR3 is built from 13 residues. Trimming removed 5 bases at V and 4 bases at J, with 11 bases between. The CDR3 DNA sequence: TGTGCCAGCTCATCAGGACAGAGCACTGAAGCTTTCTTT. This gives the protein CASSSGQSTEAFF.